This T cell receptor (beta chain) originates from a study of blood T cell repertoires in COVID-19. On the study more broadly: COVID-19 samples collected from the United States, Italy and Spain covered acute and convalescent phases. Sample material is recorded as cDNA or gDNA derived from T cells, B-cell-depleted T cells, or PBMCs.

Germline CDR1 and CDR2: SGHNT and YENEEA. The CDR3 is made up of 13 amino acids. J lost 6 bases, V lost 5 bases, and 5 bases had no gene match. Original data processing: How many nucleated cells were present was estimated from reference gene primer amplification. The data were produced by immunoSEQ multiplex PCR, yet TCRdb's version contains in-frame clones alone and is incomplete. From that table come the V and J calls and clone size; the DNA was used to work out D and trimming. This sample has 75,000 to 85,000 clones, with roughly 88% found just once. The source material was peripheral blood. The chain recombines TRBV11-3 with TRBJ2-5; 8 bases are a match to TRBD1. The receptor's source is a human donor in a cohort sampled during active COVID-19. CDR3 amino acids: CASSIQGAKTQYF. As DNA, the CDR3 is TGTGCCAGCAGCATCCAGGGGGCAAAGACCCAGTACTTC.